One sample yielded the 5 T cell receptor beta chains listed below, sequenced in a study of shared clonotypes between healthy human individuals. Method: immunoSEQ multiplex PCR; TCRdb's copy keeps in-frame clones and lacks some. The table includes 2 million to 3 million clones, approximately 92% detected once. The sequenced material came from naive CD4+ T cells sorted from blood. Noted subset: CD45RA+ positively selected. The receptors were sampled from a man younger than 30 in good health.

The CDR3 region has the DNA TGTGCCAGCAGCTTAGGTGCGGGAGGGGGCACTGAAGCTTTCTTT. This encodes CASSLGAGGGTEAFF. V gene TRBV7-9 combines with J gene TRBJ1-1; D may be TRBD1 (6 bases). Trimming removed 1 base from V and 4 bases from J, with 13 bases in between. Germline CDR1 and CDR2: SEHNR and FQNEAQ (reference sequence). The CDR3 runs to 15 residues.

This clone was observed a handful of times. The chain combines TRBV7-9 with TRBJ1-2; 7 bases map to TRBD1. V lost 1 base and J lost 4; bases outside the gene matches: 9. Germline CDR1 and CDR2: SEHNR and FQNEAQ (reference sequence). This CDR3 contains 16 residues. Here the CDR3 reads CASSLVAQGSAYGYTF. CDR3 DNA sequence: TGTGCCAGCAGCTTAGTCGCACAGGGGTCTGCCTATGGCTACACCTTC. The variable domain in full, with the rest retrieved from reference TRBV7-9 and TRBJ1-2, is DTGVSQNPRHKITKRGQNVTFRCDPISEHNRLYWYRQTLGQGPEFLTYFQNEAQLEKSRLLSDRFSAERPKGSFSTLEIQRTEQGDSAMYLCASSLVAQGSAYGYTFGSGTRLTVV.

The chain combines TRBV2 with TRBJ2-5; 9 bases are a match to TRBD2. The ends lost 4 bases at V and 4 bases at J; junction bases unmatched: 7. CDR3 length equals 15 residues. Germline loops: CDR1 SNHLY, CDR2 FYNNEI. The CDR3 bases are TGTGCCAGCAGTGGTCTAGCGGGGCGAGGAGAGACCCAGTACTTC. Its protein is CASSGLAGRGETQYF.

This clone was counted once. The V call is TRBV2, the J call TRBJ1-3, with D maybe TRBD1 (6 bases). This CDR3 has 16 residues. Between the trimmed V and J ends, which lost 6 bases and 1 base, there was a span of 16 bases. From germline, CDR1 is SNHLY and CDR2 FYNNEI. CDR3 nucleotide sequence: TGTGCCAGCAGCCCCGAGGGGGTTCGATCTGGAAACACCATATATTTT. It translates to CASSPEGVRSGNTIYF.

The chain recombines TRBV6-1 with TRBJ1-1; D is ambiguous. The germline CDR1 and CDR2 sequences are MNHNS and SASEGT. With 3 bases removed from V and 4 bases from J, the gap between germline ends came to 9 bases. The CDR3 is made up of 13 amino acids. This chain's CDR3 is CASSDSSGTEAFF. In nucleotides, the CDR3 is TGTGCCAGCAGTGATTCGTCGGGCACTGAAGCTTTCTTT.